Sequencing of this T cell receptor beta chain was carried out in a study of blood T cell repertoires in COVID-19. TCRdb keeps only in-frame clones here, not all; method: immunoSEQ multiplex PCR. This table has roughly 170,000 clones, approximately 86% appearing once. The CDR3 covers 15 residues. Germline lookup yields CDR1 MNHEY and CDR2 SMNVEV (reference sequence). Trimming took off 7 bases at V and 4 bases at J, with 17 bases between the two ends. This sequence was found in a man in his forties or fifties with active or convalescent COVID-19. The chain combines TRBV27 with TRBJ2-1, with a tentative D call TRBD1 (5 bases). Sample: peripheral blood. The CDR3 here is CASTPRLGPYNEQFF. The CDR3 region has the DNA TGTGCCAGCACCCCGCGGTTGGGGCCATACAATGAGCAGTTCTTC.